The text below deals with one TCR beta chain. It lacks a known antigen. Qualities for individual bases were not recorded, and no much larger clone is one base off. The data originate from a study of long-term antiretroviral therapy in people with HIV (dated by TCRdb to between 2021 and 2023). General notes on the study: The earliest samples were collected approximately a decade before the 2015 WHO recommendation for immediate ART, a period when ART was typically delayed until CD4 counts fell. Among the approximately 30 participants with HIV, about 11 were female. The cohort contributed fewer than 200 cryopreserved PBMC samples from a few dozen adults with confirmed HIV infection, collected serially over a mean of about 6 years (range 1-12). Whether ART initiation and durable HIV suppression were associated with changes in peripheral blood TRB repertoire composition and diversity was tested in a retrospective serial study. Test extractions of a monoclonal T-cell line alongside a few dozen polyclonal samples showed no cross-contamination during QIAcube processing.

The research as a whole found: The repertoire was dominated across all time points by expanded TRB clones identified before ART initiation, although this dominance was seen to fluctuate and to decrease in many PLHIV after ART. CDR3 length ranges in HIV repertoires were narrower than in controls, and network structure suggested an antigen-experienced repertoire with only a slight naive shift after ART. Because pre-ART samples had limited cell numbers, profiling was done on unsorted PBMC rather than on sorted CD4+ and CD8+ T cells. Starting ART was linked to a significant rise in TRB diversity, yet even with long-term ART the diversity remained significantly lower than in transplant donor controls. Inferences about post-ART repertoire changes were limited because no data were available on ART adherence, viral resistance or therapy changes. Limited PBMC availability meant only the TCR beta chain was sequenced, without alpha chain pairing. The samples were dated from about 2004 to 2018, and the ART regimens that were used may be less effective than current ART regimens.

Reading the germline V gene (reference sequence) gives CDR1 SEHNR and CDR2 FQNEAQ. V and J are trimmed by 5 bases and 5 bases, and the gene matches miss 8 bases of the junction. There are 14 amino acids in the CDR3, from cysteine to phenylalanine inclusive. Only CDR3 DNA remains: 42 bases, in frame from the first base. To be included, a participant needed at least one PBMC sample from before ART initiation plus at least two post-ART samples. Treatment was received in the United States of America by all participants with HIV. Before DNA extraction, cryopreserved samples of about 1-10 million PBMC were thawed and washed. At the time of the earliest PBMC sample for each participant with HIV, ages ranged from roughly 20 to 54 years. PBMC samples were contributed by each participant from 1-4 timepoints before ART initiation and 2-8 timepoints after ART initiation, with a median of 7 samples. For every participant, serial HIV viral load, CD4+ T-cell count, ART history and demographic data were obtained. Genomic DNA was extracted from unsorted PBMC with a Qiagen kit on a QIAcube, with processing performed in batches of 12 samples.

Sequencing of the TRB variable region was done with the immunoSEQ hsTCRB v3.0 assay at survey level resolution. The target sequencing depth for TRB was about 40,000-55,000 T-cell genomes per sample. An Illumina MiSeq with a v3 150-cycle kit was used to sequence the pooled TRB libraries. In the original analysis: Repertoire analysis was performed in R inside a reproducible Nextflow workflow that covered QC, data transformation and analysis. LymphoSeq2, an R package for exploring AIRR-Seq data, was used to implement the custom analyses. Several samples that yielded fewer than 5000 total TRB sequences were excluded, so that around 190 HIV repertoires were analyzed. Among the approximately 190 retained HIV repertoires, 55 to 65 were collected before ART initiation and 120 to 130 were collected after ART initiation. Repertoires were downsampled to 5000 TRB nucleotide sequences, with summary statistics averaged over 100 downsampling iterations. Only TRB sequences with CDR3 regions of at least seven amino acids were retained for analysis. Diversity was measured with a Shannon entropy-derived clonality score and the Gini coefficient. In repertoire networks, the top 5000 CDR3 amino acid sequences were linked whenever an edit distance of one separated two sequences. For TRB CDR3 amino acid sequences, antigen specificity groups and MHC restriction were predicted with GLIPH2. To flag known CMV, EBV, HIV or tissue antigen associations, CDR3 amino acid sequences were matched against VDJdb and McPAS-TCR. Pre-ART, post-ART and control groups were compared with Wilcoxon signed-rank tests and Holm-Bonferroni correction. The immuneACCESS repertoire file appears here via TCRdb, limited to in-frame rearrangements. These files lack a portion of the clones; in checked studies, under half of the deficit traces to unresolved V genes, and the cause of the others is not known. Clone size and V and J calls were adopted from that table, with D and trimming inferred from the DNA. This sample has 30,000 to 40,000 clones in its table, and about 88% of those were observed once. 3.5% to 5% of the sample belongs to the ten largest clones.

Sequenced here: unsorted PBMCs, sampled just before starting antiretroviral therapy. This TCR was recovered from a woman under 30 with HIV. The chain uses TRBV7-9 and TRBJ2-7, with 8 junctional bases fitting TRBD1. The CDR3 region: CASSTRRTGNEQYF. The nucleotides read TGTGCCAGCAGCACGCGGCGGACAGGGAACGAGCAGTACTTC. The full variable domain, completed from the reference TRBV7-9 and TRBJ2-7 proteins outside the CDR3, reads DTGVSQNPRHKITKRGQNVTFRCDPISEHNRLYWYRQTLGQGPEFLTYFQNEAQLEKSRLLSDRFSAERPKGSFSTLEIQRTEQGDSAMYLCASSTRRTGNEQYFGPGTRLTVT.